One T cell receptor delta chain is described in this entry. No cognate antigen has been identified for it. TCRdb assigns this DNA the protein of a much larger clone, which departs from its translation at residue 11; this likely reflects a read error, and the protein shown comes from translating the DNA. V loses 1 base of germline sequence and J loses 0 bases, and the interval between the two ends is 15 bases. CDR3 length: 17 amino acids, cysteine to phenylalanine. The only DNA kept is the CDR3, 51 bases in frame from the first base. Taken from the germline V gene, the CDR1 and CDR2 loops are TSWWSYY and QGS. The sample comes from a study of human gamma delta and Vdelta1 T cells (dated by TCRdb to 2016 to 2019). Looking at the study overall: Delta One T cells, Vd1+ gamma-delta T cells, were investigated in the study as cytotoxic effectors against acute myeloid leukemia.

The method behind the library was PCR. TCRdb lists the instrument as Illumina MiSeq. Clone calls in TCRdb were regenerated from the public reads with CATT, after which identical DNA sequences shared one row. This sample has under 7,000 delta-chain clones in its table, and less than 9.5% of those were observed once. The ten largest make up 13% to 15% of the sample. This chain is built from TRDV1 and TRDJ1; the D gene cannot be named for sure. Sequencing was carried out using naive CD27+ Vdelta1 gamma-delta T cells from blood. The receptor comes from a human donor in good health. The encoded CDR3 is CALGERRGNRYTDKLIF. The nucleotides read TGTGCTCTTGGGGAACGGCGAGGAAACCGGTACACCGATAAACTCATCTTT.